Each of the 30 T cell receptor beta chains below was sequenced from the same sample in a study of beta chain features in type 1 diabetes. Sequenced material consisted of expressed TCRB transcripts (all of the isolated RNA was reverse transcribed). Assay: immunoSEQ multiplex PCR; the TCRdb copy retains only in-frame clones and omits some. The table includes 150,000 to 170,000 clones, less than 9.5% detected once. Sequenced: central memory CD4+ T cells from blood. The receptors here all came from a man between 18 and 35 years old in good health.

The V and J genes are TRBV18 and TRBJ1-5; 9 bases are a match to TRBD1. From germline, CDR1 is KGHSH and CDR2 LQKENI. The length of the CDR3 is 16 residues. J was trimmed by 4 bases and V by 4 bases; bases with no gene match: 8. The CDR3, as DNA: TGTGCCAGCTCACAGACGACAGGGGGGAGTAATCAGCCCCAGCATTTT. Its translation: CASSQTTGGSNQPQHF.

This clone was detected a few times. The chain uses TRBV6-5 and TRBJ2-5; TRBD1 matches 7 bases. V shed 0 bases and J 4 bases; nucleotides not matched to a gene: 2. Germline CDR1 is MNHEY and CDR2 is SVGAGI. CDR3 size: 14 residues. In nucleotides, the CDR3 is TGTGCCAGCAGTTACTCACAGGGGTCAGAGACCCAGTACTTC. It is translated as CASSYSQGSETQYF.

The rearrangement joins TRBV7-8 to TRBJ1-1, with D possibly TRBD1 on 5 matching bases. Trimming left V 6 bases short and J 5 bases short, with 10 bases between. The CDR3 consists of 12 residues. The germline V gene has CDR1 SGHVS and CDR2 FQNEAQ. The CDR3 reads CASRDWTTEAFF. The CDR3 coding sequence is TGTGCCAGCAGAGATTGGACAACTGAAGCTTTCTTT.

This clone was picked up a small number of times. V and J are TRBV11-2 and TRBJ1-5, with a weak D call TRBD1 (5 bases). This CDR3 comprises 15 residues. Germline CDR1 is SGHAT and CDR2 is FQNNGV. The V and J ends lost 5 bases and 1 base respectively, with 12 bases between them. CDR3 bases: TGTGCCAGCAGCCCCGCGCCAGGGAGCAATCAGCCCCAGCATTTT. Amino acid sequence: CASSPAPGSNQPQHF.

The chain combines TRBV2 with TRBJ2-5; 9 nucleotides line up with TRBD2. The J call could be wrong; TRBJ2-7 is a better fit for the DNA end. Germline assignment: CDR1 SNHLY and CDR2 FYNNEI. The CDR3 is 14 amino acids. For the CDR3, the DNA is TGTGCCAGCAGTCCTAGCGGGACTCCCTACGAGCAGTACTTC. Translated: CASSPSGTPYEQYF.

The table lists this clone with a few counts. This chain links TRBV19 with TRBJ2-5, with 7 bases aligning to TRBD2. The CDR3 contains 15 residues. In germline, CDR1 is LNHDA, CDR2 SQIVND (reference sequence). Trimming at V came to 5 bases and at J to 2 bases, leaving 8 bases not matched to a gene. CDR3 nucleotides: TGTGCCAGTAGTTTGTCGGCGGGAGTACAAGAGACCCAGTACTTC. This encodes CASSLSAGVQETQYF.

In this sample, this clone turned up many times. The CDR3 region is CASSPGRYGYTF. In DNA, the CDR3 is TGTGCCAGCAGTCCGGGGAGGTATGGCTACACCTTC. The V gene is TRBV27, the J gene TRBJ1-2; D is undetermined. CDR3 length: 12 amino acids. V was clipped by 5 bases and J by 5 bases, with 9 bases between them. Germline lookup yields CDR1 MNHEY and CDR2 SMNVEV (reference sequence).

The J gene is TRBJ2-1, the V gene TRBV11-3; 7 bases line up with TRBD2. The CDR3 has 16 amino acids. V shed 3 bases, J shed 0 bases, and the junction held 5 bases outside the gene matches. Germline V lookup: CDR1 SGHNT, CDR2 YENEEA. The CDR3 coding sequence is TGTGCCAGCAGCTTCAGCGGGGCCAGCTCCTACAATGAGCAGTTCTTC. It specifies CASSFSGASSYNEQFF. Full variable domain (remainder filled in from reference TRBV11-3 and TRBJ2-1): EAGVVQSPRYKIIEKKQPVAFWCNPISGHNTLYWYLQNLGQGPELLIRYENEEAVDDSQLPKDRFSAERLKGVDSTLKIQPAELGDSAVYLCASSFSGASSYNEQFFGPGTRLTVL.

Many counts were recorded for this clone. The J gene is TRBJ1-2, the V gene TRBV28, with 7 bases aligning to TRBD1. J was trimmed by 2 bases and V by 6 bases; bases with no gene match: 0. The germline CDR1 and CDR2 sequences are MDHEN and SYDVKM. This CDR3 spans 12 amino acids. The CDR3 DNA follows: TGTGCCAGCAGGACAGGGAACTATGGCTACACCTTC. Translated, it gives CASRTGNYGYTF.

There are a few counts of this clone. The rearrangement joins TRBV19 to TRBJ1-1, with unresolved D. CDR1 and CDR2 from the germline V gene are LNHDA and SQIVND (reference sequence). The CDR3 loop spans 13 amino acids. The ends were cut back, 4 bases at V and 0 bases at J, with 6 bases in the middle. The CDR3 here is CASSTQMNTEAFF. CDR3 DNA sequence: TGTGCCAGTAGTACCCAGATGAACACTGAAGCTTTCTTT.

With respect to this clone: The same CDR3 arises from other DNA sequences in this sample as well. The chain links TRBV5-4 to TRBJ2-5; 7 bases align to TRBD1. The J segment lost 3 bases and the V segment lost 4 bases, leaving 3 bases of the junction unmatched. The CDR3 has 13 amino acids. CDR1 is SGHNT and CDR2 is YYREEE in the germline V gene (reference sequence). This CDR3 reads CASSLTGEETQYF. CDR3 DNA: TGTGCCAGCAGCCTTACAGGGGAAGAGACCCAGTACTTC. Together with reference TRBV5-4 and TRBJ2-5, the CDR3 gives the full variable domain: ETGVTQSPTHLIKTRGQQVTLRCSSQSGHNTVSWYQQALGQGPQFIFQYYREEENGRGNFPPRFSGLQFPNYSSELNVNALELDDSALYLCASSLTGEETQYFGPGTRLLVL.

This chain joins TRBV7-8 and TRBJ2-3; 8 bases are shared with TRBD2. This CDR3 is built from 15 residues. Germline V gene lookup returns CDR1 SGHVS and CDR2 FQNEAQ. V dropped 2 bases and J dropped 5; count of bases not matched to a gene: 6. The CDR3 DNA reads as TGTGCCAGCAGCTTATTGGCGGGAGGAAAAGATACGCAGTATTTT. Its protein is CASSLLAGGKDTQYF.

V usage is TRBV18 and J usage is TRBJ2-1; TRBD1 matches 11 bases. The trim removed 4 bases at V and 0 bases at J, leaving 8 bases unmatched. This CDR3 region has 18 residues. Per the germline V gene, CDR1 is KGHSH and CDR2 is LQKENI. The CDR3 nucleotides are TGTGCCAGCTCACGGGACAGGGGGACCGCGAGCTCCTACAATGAGCAGTTCTTC. It encodes CASSRDRGTASSYNEQFF.

This clone was found a few times. The J gene is TRBJ1-2, the V gene TRBV11-2; D might be TRBD1 (6 bases). Between the trimmed V and J ends, which lost 9 bases and 6 bases, there was a span of 20 bases. Per germline, CDR1 SGHAT and CDR2 FQNNGV. The CDR3 sequence is 14 residues long. The CDR3 is CASATGTAGNGYTF. The CDR3 DNA reads TGTGCCAGTGCCACAGGGACCGCCGGCAATGGCTACACCTTC.

The chain is built from TRBV10-3 and TRBJ2-5, with 8 bases lining up with TRBD2. The V gene's germline CDR1 is ENHRY and CDR2 SYGVKD. Unmatched junction bases numbered 8, after V lost 4 bases and J lost 4 bases. This CDR3 is 15 amino acids long. For the CDR3, the DNA is TGTGCCATCAGTGGGGGGACTAGTAGCGGAGAGACCCAGTACTTC. The encoded protein is CAISGGTSSGETQYF.

The sample holds a few counts of this clone. The J gene is TRBJ2-1, the V gene TRBV6-5; 9 nucleotides match TRBD2. CDR3 length equals 13 residues. Germline V gene sequence: CDR1 MNHEY, CDR2 SVGAGI. J gave up 12 bases and V 5 bases, and 8 bases lay outside the gene matches. The CDR3 nucleotides read TGTGCCAGCAGTGAAATGACTAGCGGCGGGCAGTTCTTC. Translation gives CASSEMTSGGQFF.

The chain uses TRBV7-2 and TRBJ2-1; the match to TRBD2 covers 11 bases. The length of the CDR3 is 15 residues. Looked up from germline, CDR1 is SGHTA and CDR2 is FQGNSA. The V segment lost 5 bases and the J segment 6 bases; nucleotides outside the gene matches: 6. As DNA, the CDR3 is TGTGCCAGCAGCCCGACTAGCGGGGAGGGCAATGAGCAGTTCTTC. Residues: CASSPTSGEGNEQFF. The whole variable domain, filled in from reference TRBV7-2 and TRBJ2-1, reads GAGVSQSPSNKVTEKGKDVELRCDPISGHTALYWYRQSLGQGLEFLIYFQGNSAPDKSGLPSDRFSAERTGGSVSTLTIQRTQQEDSAVYLCASSPTSGEGNEQFFGPGTRLTVL.

This clone was seen more than once but under ten times. The CDR3 is CASSLALGGVREQYF. DNA for the CDR3: TGTGCCAGCAGCTTAGCCCTCGGGGGGGTGCGCGAGCAGTACTTC. This sequence joins TRBV7-2 and TRBJ2-7, with 8 bases matching TRBD2. J lost 6 bases, V lost 0 bases, and 7 bases had no gene match. The CDR3 totals 15 residues. The germline gives CDR1 SGHTA, CDR2 FQGNSA.

This clone was detected only a few times. This sequence joins TRBV7-2 and TRBJ2-7; 11 bases align to TRBD2. V was pared by 0 bases and J by 5 bases, with 6 bases of the junction left unmatched. There are 16 residues in the CDR3. CDR1 and CDR2 (germline): SGHTA, FQGNSA. CDR3 nucleotide sequence: TGTGCCAGCAGCTTAGCGCCGACTAGCGGGGACGACGAGCAGTACTTC. The encoded protein is CASSLAPTSGDDEQYF.

This clone was found a few times. This sample includes further DNA sequences coding for the same CDR3. The chain carries TRBV2 and TRBJ2-3; the D gene is possibly TRBD1 (6 bases). The germline V and J ends were trimmed by 6 bases and 2 bases, with 9 bases remaining between them. CDR3 length: 13 residues. Germline lookup yields CDR1 SNHLY and CDR2 FYNNEI. CDR3: CASSRDTTDTQYF. The DNA of the CDR3 is TGTGCCAGCAGCCGGGACACCACAGATACGCAGTATTTT.

The chain links TRBV30 to TRBJ1-5; D may be TRBD1 (6 bases). Germline CDR1 GTSNPN, CDR2 SVGIG (reference sequence). Trimming stripped 4 bases from V and 4 bases from J, with 11 bases between. The CDR3 has 13 residues. The CDR3 DNA reads as TGTGCCTGGAACGGACAGACAAATCAGCCCCAGCATTTT. Its translation is CAWNGQTNQPQHF. Filled out from reference TRBV30 and TRBJ1-5, the complete variable domain reads SQTIHQWPATLVQPVGSPLSLECTVEGTSNPNLYWYRQAAGRGLQLLFYSVGIGQISSEVPQNLSASRPQDRQFILSSKKLLLSDSGFYLCAWNGQTNQPQHFGDGTRLSIL.

This clone was detected only a few times. The chain combines TRBV30 with TRBJ2-7; 8 bases agree with TRBD2. The length of the CDR3 is 13 residues. Germline trimming cut 0 bases from V and 4 bases from J; bases unmatched to any gene: 2. Germline CDR1 GTSNPN, CDR2 SVGIG (reference sequence). CDR3 loop: CAWSVRGGYEQYF. In nucleotides, the CDR3 is TGTGCCTGGAGTGTACGGGGGGGTTACGAGCAGTACTTC. Looking up the rest from reference TRBV30 and TRBJ2-7 gives the full variable domain: SQTIHQWPATLVQPVGSPLSLECTVEGTSNPNLYWYRQAAGRGLQLLFYSVGIGQISSEVPQNLSASRPQDRQFILSSKKLLLSDSGFYLCAWSVRGGYEQYFGPGTRLTVT.

This clone is labeled as medium-sized (0.01 to 0.1%). The chain employs TRBV19 and TRBJ2-2, with D possibly being TRBD2 (5 bases). Per germline, CDR1 LNHDA and CDR2 SQIVND (reference sequence). V was cut by 5 bases and J by 7 bases, with 17 bases left in between. The CDR3 runs 15 residues. The CDR3 sequence: CASSRSEGVDGELFF. For the CDR3, the DNA is TGTGCCAGTAGTCGTAGTGAGGGAGTCGACGGGGAGCTGTTTTTT.

This clone was picked up a small number of times. The chain joins TRBV5-1 to TRBJ2-1, with TRBD2 matching 13 bases. CDR1 and CDR2 from the germline V gene are SGHRS and YFSETQ. The CDR3 is made up of 15 amino acids. With 3 bases clipped from V and 9 bases from J, the junction kept 6 bases outside the gene matches. CDR3 residues: CASSSGLAGDSEQFF. The DNA for the CDR3 is TGCGCCAGCAGCTCAGGACTAGCGGGAGACAGTGAGCAGTTCTTC.

A few counts support this clone. Sequence at one end of the junction differs from germline and may be a read error. The V and J genes are TRBV29-1 and TRBJ1-1; D is undetermined. The CDR3 covers 13 residues. Germline CDR1 is SQVTM and CDR2 is ANQGSEA. The CDR3 coding sequence is TGCAGCGTTGAAGGCCGGTGGAGGGCACAGCCGGTATTT. It codes for CSVEGRWRAQPVF.

This clone has a handful of counts. This chain links TRBV5-1 with TRBJ2-1; 8 bases are shared with TRBD2. The junction had 4 bases not matched to a gene; V was cut back by 4 bases and J by 1 base. The CDR3 runs 15 residues. The germline gives CDR1 SGHRS, CDR2 YFSETQ. CDR3: CASSRERGSYNEQFF. DNA for the CDR3: TGCGCCAGCAGCAGAGAGCGGGGGTCCTACAATGAGCAGTTCTTC.

In the case of this clone: An end of the junction does not agree with germline; a read error may underlie this. The chain couples TRBV5-4 to TRBJ2-1; TRBD2 might be the D (5 bases). CDR3 length: 14 residues. CDR1 SGHNT and CDR2 YYREEE come from the germline V gene (reference sequence). The chain's CDR3 is CANSLARTANEQFF. The DNA of the CDR3 is TGTGCCAACAGCTTGGCCAGGACTGCCAATGAGCAGTTCTTC.

A few counts support this clone. The chain joins TRBV11-3 to TRBJ2-5, with 7 positions matching TRBD1. The CDR3 consists of 15 residues. Per the germline V gene, CDR1 is SGHNT and CDR2 is YENEEA. V lost 4 bases and J lost 2; bases outside the gene matches: 7. CDR3 sequence reads: CASSSAGTVQETQYF. The CDR3 DNA reads as TGTGCCAGCAGCTCAGCCGGGACAGTACAAGAGACCCAGTACTTC. The full variable domain, with the rest looked up from reference TRBV11-3 and TRBJ2-5, is EAGVVQSPRYKIIEKKQPVAFWCNPISGHNTLYWYLQNLGQGPELLIRYENEEAVDDSQLPKDRFSAERLKGVDSTLKIQPAELGDSAVYLCASSSAGTVQETQYFGPGTRLLVL.

This clone was observed a few times. The chain joins TRBV28 to TRBJ2-7; 8 bases line up with TRBD1. Looked up from germline, CDR1 is MDHEN and CDR2 is SYDVKM. With 8 bases clipped from V and 2 bases from J, the junction kept 8 bases outside the gene matches. The CDR3 is made up of 14 amino acids. In DNA form, the CDR3 reads TGTGCCAGCCTTGAGTCCAGGGGGCCCTACGAGCAGTACTTC. Amino acid sequence: CASLESRGPYEQYF.

This chain links TRBV5-6 with TRBJ2-6; D is uncertain. Trimming removed 2 bases at V and 4 bases at J, with 7 bases between. The germline gives CDR1 SGHDT, CDR2 YYEEEE. This CDR3 spans 14 amino acids. The CDR3: CASSFPGGANVLTF. The CDR3 DNA follows: TGTGCCAGCAGCTTCCCAGGAGGGGCCAACGTCCTGACTTTC.